This entry lists 29 T cell receptor beta chains sequenced from one sample in a study of T cell changes during pregnancy in multiple sclerosis. The method was immunoSEQ multiplex PCR; TCRdb's version includes in-frame clones alone and lacks a portion of them. This sample has some 27,000 clones, with roughly 91% found just once. The sample here was CD4+ T cells from peripheral blood mononuclear cells, taken after pregnancy. All receptors derive from a female donor with multiple sclerosis, enrolled in a pregnancy study.

V and J are TRBV6-1 and TRBJ2-3; no clear D gene. Germline V gene lookup returns CDR1 MNHNS and CDR2 SASEGT. There are 14 residues in the CDR3. V lost 4 bases, J lost 4 bases, and 12 bases lay in between. The CDR3 loop reads CASSGAWPSDTQYF. DNA for the CDR3: TGTGCCAGCAGTGGGGCATGGCCTTCAGATACGCAGTATTTT.

The chain combines TRBV7-9 with TRBJ1-3, with D maybe TRBD1 (5 bases). Between the trimmed V and J ends, which lost 1 base and 5 bases, there was a span of 15 bases. The CDR3 is 16 residues long. Germline-derived CDR1 and CDR2 are SEHNR and FQNEAQ (reference sequence). In DNA, the CDR3 is TGTGCCAGCAGCTTAGGGAAGCTAGGGACTCGAAACACCATATATTTT. It is translated as CASSLGKLGTRNTIYF.

The rearrangement joins TRBV10-3 to TRBJ1-1, with a weak D call TRBD1 (5 bases). The length of the CDR3 is 16 residues. V lost 4 bases, J lost 2 bases, and 17 bases lay in between. The V gene's germline CDR1 is ENHRY and CDR2 SYGVKD. The CDR3 nucleotides are TGTGCCATCAGTGTCTCTCGCCAGGACAAAAACACTGAAGCTTTCTTT. Translation: CAISVSRQDKNTEAFF.

Written as DNA, the CDR3 is TGCGCCAGCAGCTTGGCCAAATTTTCCGCGACAGGGCATAACTATGGCTACACCTTC. Translating gives CASSLAKFSATGHNYGYTF. This chain links TRBV5-1 with TRBJ1-2, with 7 bases that match TRBD1. This CDR3 spans 19 amino acids. Germline V CDR1 and CDR2: SGHRS, YFSETQ. J was trimmed by 1 base and V by 0 bases; bases with no gene match: 15.

Only one count was recorded for this clone. This sequence joins TRBV19 and TRBJ1-1, with 8 bases matching TRBD1. Looked up from germline, CDR1 is LNHDA and CDR2 is SQIVND (reference sequence). V lost 6 bases, J lost 2 bases, and 11 bases stayed unmatched. The CDR3 is 16 residues long. Written as DNA, the CDR3 is TGTGCCAGTAGGGGATGGACAGGGAATTTTAACACTGAAGCTTTCTTT. Translated: CASRGWTGNFNTEAFF. Looking up the rest from reference TRBV19 and TRBJ1-1 gives the full variable domain: DGGITQSPKYLFRKEGQNVTLSCEQNLNHDAMYWYRQDPGQGLRLIYYSQIVNDFQKGDIAEGYSVSREKKESFPLTVTSAQKNPTAFYLCASRGWTGNFNTEAFFGQGTRLTVV.

The gene calls are TRBV18 and TRBJ1-1; the D is unclear. This CDR3 comprises 11 residues. With 3 bases removed from V and 7 bases from J, the gap between germline ends came to 6 bases. CDR1 and CDR2 (germline): KGHSH, LQKENI. The DNA of the CDR3 is TGTGCCAGCTCACCCGAACTTGAAGCTTTCTTT. Amino acids: CASSPELEAFF.

The gene calls are TRBV19 and TRBJ2-7; D might be TRBD2 (5 bases). CDR1 and CDR2 (germline): LNHDA, SQIVND (reference sequence). Trimming shortened V by 10 bases and J by 2 bases, and 15 bases separated the two germline ends. The CDR3 loop spans 13 amino acids. The CDR3 here is CATQAASTYEQYF. The CDR3 DNA reads as TGTGCCACCCAAGCGGCAAGTACCTACGAGCAGTACTTC.

J is TRBJ1-6 and V is TRBV5-1; D uncertain. The CDR3 extends over 16 amino acids. Looked up from germline, CDR1 is SGHRS and CDR2 is YFSETQ. The V end was cut by 2 bases, the J end by 3 bases, with 12 bases between. The CDR3 here is CASSLEVGDYNSPLHF. CDR3 DNA sequence: TGCGCCAGCAGCTTAGAGGTCGGAGACTATAATTCACCCCTCCACTTT.

The rearrangement links TRBV7-9 to TRBJ1-4; the D is unclear. V lost 5 bases, J lost 8 bases, and 9 bases lay in between. This CDR3 has 12 residues. Germline V gene lookup returns CDR1 SEHNR and CDR2 FQNEAQ (reference sequence). CDR3 DNA sequence: TGTGCCAGCAGCCCTTCCCAGGAAAAACTGTTTTTT. Its translation: CASSPSQEKLFF.

CDR3 sequence reads: CASSRQGLGEKLFF. The CDR3 DNA reads TGTGCCAGCAGCCGACAGGGCTTGGGTGAAAAACTGTTTTTT. V and J are TRBV6-1 and TRBJ1-4; 7 positions agree with TRBD1. The CDR3 runs to 14 residues. Germline trimming cut 6 bases from V and 7 bases from J; bases unmatched to any gene: 8. Germline assignment: CDR1 MNHNS and CDR2 SASEGT.

This chain uses TRBV5-6 with TRBJ2-5; 10 bases fit TRBD2. Germline V gives CDR1 SGHDT, CDR2 YYEEEE. Trimming removed 7 bases from V and 1 base from J; junction bases left unmatched: 7. The CDR3 consists of 15 residues. The CDR3 DNA sequence: TGTGCCAGCTTCGGAGCGGGAGGGCCCCAAGAGACCCAGTACTTC. It encodes CASFGAGGPQETQYF.

The V and J genes are TRBV27 and TRBJ1-6; D is undetermined. The CDR3 is 14 amino acids. CDR1 is MNHEY, CDR2 SMNVEV, per germline (reference sequence). With 7 bases removed from V and 3 bases from J, the gap between germline ends came to 10 bases. In nucleotides, the CDR3 is TGTGCCAGCACGGAGGGTTTCTATAATTCACCCCTCCACTTT. This encodes CASTEGFYNSPLHF.

The CDR3: CASSDRVRIEEYF. The CDR3, as DNA: TGTGCCAGCAGTGACAGGGTGAGGATAGAGGAGTACTTC. This chain uses TRBV2 with TRBJ2-7, with D possibly being TRBD1 (5 bases). V shed 3 bases and J shed 11 bases, with 17 bases lying between them. Per germline, CDR1 SNHLY and CDR2 FYNNEI. The CDR3 has 13 amino acids.

The genes are TRBV18 and TRBJ1-4, with D maybe TRBD1 (5 bases). V lost 2 bases to trimming and J lost 6 bases, with 13 bases between them. CDR1 and CDR2 from the germline V gene are KGHSH and LQKENI. The CDR3 is 15 amino acids. The CDR3 bases are TGTGCCAGCTCACCAACCAGGGCTGACCATGAAAAACTGTTTTTT. Translated, it gives CASSPTRADHEKLFF.

A word on this clone: Since the CDR3 does not end with the conserved phenylalanine or tryptophan, this likely comes from a read error. The limits of the CDR3 on the DNA are not certain, so only TCRdb's listed CDR3 is given. The V call is TRBV19, the J call TRBJ1-1. CDR1 is LNHDA and CDR2 is SQIVND in the germline V gene (reference sequence). The CDR3 is 12 residues long, ends included. CDR3 region: CASKGPIGSGRI.

V gene TRBV5-4 combines with J gene TRBJ2-7, with 9 bases lining up with TRBD2. In germline, CDR1 is SGHNT, CDR2 YYREEE (reference sequence). CDR3 length: 17 residues. Unmatched junction bases numbered 14, after V lost 2 bases and J lost 5 bases. The chain's CDR3 is CASSFLLGGRAANEQYF. CDR3 DNA sequence: TGTGCCAGCAGCTTTCTCCTTGGCGGGAGGGCCGCCAACGAGCAGTACTTC.

The chain joins TRBV14 to TRBJ1-1, with TRBD1 matching over 7 bases. Germline V lookup: CDR1 SGHDN, CDR2 FVKESK. The trim removed 6 bases at V and 5 bases at J, leaving 6 bases unmatched. This CDR3 has 13 amino acids. Written as DNA, the CDR3 is TGTGCCAGCAGGCGAGCAGGGGGGACTGAAGCTTTCTTT. The encoded protein is CASRRAGGTEAFF.

V is TRBV29-1 and J is TRBJ2-7; TRBD1 agrees at 8 bases. Per the germline V gene, CDR1 is SQVTM and CDR2 is ANQGSEA. The CDR3 runs 14 residues. V trimming: 6 bases; J trimming: 4 bases; junction bases outside the gene matches: 11. DNA of the CDR3: TGCAGCGTACGGTCCGGGACAGGTTATTACGAGCAGTACTTC. Translated, it gives CSVRSGTGYYEQYF.

The chain couples TRBV19 to TRBJ2-1, with D possibly matching TRBD1 (5 bases). V shed 6 bases and J shed 8 bases, with 17 bases lying between them. Germline CDR1 reads LNHDA; CDR2 reads SQIVND (reference sequence). There are 14 residues in the CDR3. The CDR3: CASRFLHQGDEQFF. The CDR3 DNA is TGTGCCAGTAGATTTCTTCACCAGGGCGATGAGCAGTTCTTC. Looking up the rest from reference TRBV19 and TRBJ2-1 gives the full variable domain: DGGITQSPKYLFRKEGQNVTLSCEQNLNHDAMYWYRQDPGQGLRLIYYSQIVNDFQKGDIAEGYSVSREKKESFPLTVTSAQKNPTAFYLCASRFLHQGDEQFFGPGTRLTVL.

The rearrangement links TRBV11-2 to TRBJ1-3, with D possibly matching TRBD1 (6 bases). V was pared by 1 base and J by 0 bases, with 13 bases between. In germline, CDR1 is SGHAT, CDR2 FQNNGV. This CDR3 contains 17 residues. CDR3 nucleotide sequence: TGTGCCAGCAGCTTAGGGCAGGGGATCGGCTCTGGAAACACCATATATTTT. Translation gives CASSLGQGIGSGNTIYF.

The chain employs TRBV6-1 and TRBJ2-2, with 8 bases identical to TRBD2. Germline trimming cut 1 base from V and 7 bases from J; bases unmatched to any gene: 8. CDR1 and CDR2 from the germline V gene are MNHNS and SASEGT. The length of the CDR3 is 16 residues. The CDR3 DNA reads as TGTGCCAGCAGTGAAGACTCGGGGGGGGGACACGGGGAGCTGTTTTTT. Its protein is CASSEDSGGGHGELFF.

J is TRBJ2-5 and V is TRBV5-4; D not resolved. V was cut by 0 bases and J by 2 bases, with 8 bases left in between. The CDR3 length is 14 residues. CDR1 and CDR2 (germline): SGHNT, YYREEE (reference sequence). The CDR3, as DNA: TGTGCCAGCAGCTTGGATGGGCTACAAGAGACCCAGTACTTC. This sequence encodes CASSLDGLQETQYF.

The CDR3: CASSLNGNEQFF. CDR3 nucleotides: TGTGCCAGCAGCTTGAACGGCAATGAGCAGTTCTTC. The V call is TRBV5-6, the J call TRBJ2-1; D ambiguous. Trimming took off 1 base at V and 6 bases at J, with 5 bases between the two ends. This CDR3 has 12 amino acids. CDR1 SGHDT and CDR2 YYEEEE come from the germline V gene.

This clone has a single count. The rearrangement uses TRBV19 and TRBJ1-2; D possibly corresponds to TRBD1 (5 bases). Per the germline V gene, CDR1 is LNHDA and CDR2 is SQIVND (reference sequence). The CDR3 runs to 15 residues. Trimming shortened V by 10 bases and J by 7 bases, and 25 bases separated the two germline ends. CDR3 protein: CAISVPWKQVIGYTF. For the CDR3, the DNA is TGTGCCATCTCGGTCCCGTGGAAACAGGTTATTGGCTACACCTTC. The full variable domain, in which reference TRBV19 and TRBJ1-2 provide the parts outside the CDR3, is DGGITQSPKYLFRKEGQNVTLSCEQNLNHDAMYWYRQDPGQGLRLIYYSQIVNDFQKGDIAEGYSVSREKKESFPLTVTSAQKNPTAFYLCAISVPWKQVIGYTFGSGTRLTVV.

Regarding this clone: The junction departs from the called germline gene at one end, perhaps through a read error. This chain joins TRBV29-1 and TRBJ1-2, with D perhaps TRBD1 (5 bases). In germline, CDR1 is SQVTM, CDR2 ANQGSEA. The CDR3 contains 14 residues. CDR3 sequence reads: CSVEWRAGQRVRDF. The CDR3, as DNA: TGCAGCGTTGAATGGAGGGCAGGACAAAGAGTAAGAGACTTC.

This clone was detected only a few times. V and J are TRBV5-8 and TRBJ1-4; D perhaps matches TRBD1 (5 bases). Germline CDR1 is SGHTS and CDR2 is YDEGEE. The V end was cut by 5 bases, the J end by 0 bases, with 14 bases between. The CDR3 spans 16 residues. As DNA, the CDR3 is TGTGCCAGCAGGCAAGGGGTAGAGGCAACTAATGAAAAACTGTTTTTT. Its translation is CASRQGVEATNEKLFF.

The genes are TRBV10-2 and TRBJ1-5, with a weak D call TRBD1 (5 bases). V was trimmed by 6 bases and J by 4 bases, leaving 13 bases between them. The CDR3 extends over 14 amino acids. The germline V gene has CDR1 WSHSY and CDR2 SAAADI. The CDR3 loop is CASRQGGTNQPQHF. As DNA, the CDR3 is TGCGCCAGCAGGCAGGGAGGAACAAATCAGCCCCAGCATTTT.

This clone was counted once. The CDR3 loop is CASSPGTVSNQPQHF. In nucleotides, the CDR3 is TGTGCCAGCAGTCCTGGGACAGTTAGCAATCAGCCCCAGCATTTT. V usage is TRBV6-1 and J usage is TRBJ1-5; 7 bases are shared with TRBD1. The germline V gene encodes CDR1 MNHNS and CDR2 SASEGT. The CDR3 loop spans 15 amino acids. V was pared by 5 bases and J by 0 bases, with 4 bases of the junction left unmatched.

This chain joins TRBV7-2 and TRBJ2-7; TRBD1 matches 7 bases. The J segment lost 2 bases and the V segment lost 1 base, leaving 5 bases of the junction unmatched. This CDR3 region has 15 residues. Germline-derived CDR1 and CDR2 are SGHTA and FQGNSA. The CDR3 loop is CASSLEGGFAYEQYF. The CDR3 DNA reads as TGTGCCAGCAGCTTAGAAGGGGGCTTTGCCTACGAGCAGTACTTC.